This passage covers 17 T cell receptor beta chains from one sample sequenced in a study of technical replicates of blood from a few donors. Repertoires were generated with immunoSEQ multiplex PCR, while TCRdb's copy carries only in-frame clones and drops some. The sample includes approximately 75,000 clones, roughly 90% of them seen just once. Sequenced: T cells isolated from PBMCs. The receptors derive from a human donor in good health.

Turning to this clone: The sample holds other DNA sequences that translate to the same CDR3. V and J are TRBV9 and TRBJ2-7; TRBD2 matches 10 bases. Germline V gene sequence: CDR1 SGDLS, CDR2 YYNGEE. The trim removed 0 bases at V and 4 bases at J, leaving 1 base unmatched. The CDR3 has 14 residues. CDR3: CASSVGTSGYEQYF. The DNA of the CDR3 is TGTGCCAGCAGCGTAGGGACTAGCGGTTACGAGCAGTACTTC.

The chain uses TRBV7-2 and TRBJ2-4, with D unresolved. Germline lookup yields CDR1 SGHTA and CDR2 FQGNSA. V was shortened by 6 bases and J by 0 bases, with 9 bases between the two germline ends. The CDR3 has 14 residues. CDR3: CASSGLAAKNIQYF. In DNA, the CDR3 is TGTGCCAGCAGTGGGTTAGCAGCCAAAAACATTCAGTACTTC.

The chain has TRBV5-1 and TRBJ1-5, with D possibly being TRBD1 (5 bases). Germline V gene data show CDR1 as SGHRS and CDR2 as YFSETQ. This CDR3 spans 15 amino acids. V was cut by 6 bases and J by 7 bases, with 20 bases left in between. The CDR3 nucleotides are TGCGCCAGCACCCCCGCGGGGGAGAAGGGACAGCCCCAGCATTTT. It yields the protein CASTPAGEKGQPQHF. Using reference TRBV5-1 and TRBJ1-5 for the parts outside the CDR3, the full variable domain is KAGVTQTPRYLIKTRGQQVTLSCSPISGHRSVSWYQQTPGQGLQFLFEYFSETQRNKGNFPGRFSGRQFSNSRSEMNVSTLELGDSALYLCASTPAGEKGQPQHFGDGTRLSIL.

The rearrangement joins TRBV11-2 to TRBJ2-2; 12 nucleotides agree with TRBD2. Trimming removed 2 bases from V and 8 bases from J; junction bases left unmatched: 6. This CDR3 has 16 amino acids. The V gene's germline CDR1 is SGHAT and CDR2 FQNNGV. CDR3 nucleotides: TGTGCCAGCAGCTTATTACTAGCGGGAGGAACAGGGGAGCTGTTTTTT. It specifies CASSLLLAGGTGELFF. The complete variable domain, with remaining parts taken from reference TRBV11-2 and TRBJ2-2, reads EAGVAQSPRYKIIEKRQSVAFWCNPISGHATLYWYQQILGQGPKLLIQFQNNGVVDDSQLPKDRFSAERLKGVDSTLKIQPAKLEDSAVYLCASSLLLAGGTGELFFGEGSRLTVL.

This chain connects TRBV6-5 to TRBJ1-2; 7 bases are shared with TRBD1. With V trimmed by 5 bases and J by 4 bases, 4 bases remained unmatched. The length of the CDR3 is 13 residues. Per germline, CDR1 MNHEY and CDR2 SVGAGI. The chain's CDR3 is CASSDRVSYGYTF. The CDR3 DNA reads TGTGCCAGCAGTGACAGGGTCAGCTATGGCTACACCTTC.

V gene TRBV11-2 combines with J gene TRBJ2-3; D is unresolved. Looked up from germline, CDR1 is SGHAT and CDR2 is FQNNGV. The CDR3 runs 12 residues. V dropped 5 bases and J dropped 6 bases, with 9 bases sitting between them. This CDR3 is CASSIGRDTQYF. The CDR3, as DNA: TGTGCCAGCAGCATAGGCAGGGATACGCAGTATTTT.

The chain has TRBV28 and TRBJ2-1; 9 bases are a match to TRBD2. Germline CDR1 and CDR2: MDHEN and SYDVKM. The CDR3 runs to 15 residues. Trimming removed 5 bases from V and 5 bases from J; junction bases left unmatched: 7. The CDR3 bases are TGTGCCAGCAGTCAGAGCGGGAGGTATCACAATGAGCAGTTCTTC. Amino acid sequence: CASSQSGRYHNEQFF. Based on the CDR3 plus reference TRBV28 and TRBJ2-1, the full variable domain is DVKVTQSSRYLVKRTGEKVFLECVQDMDHENMFWYRQDPGLGLRLIYFSYDVKMKEKGDIPEGYSVSREKKERFSLILESASTNQTSMYLCASSQSGRYHNEQFFGPGTRLTVL.

In this sample, this clone turned up a few times. The V call is TRBV10-3, the J call TRBJ2-5, with 11 bases identical to TRBD2. The germline V gene encodes CDR1 ENHRY and CDR2 SYGVKD. This CDR3 region has 16 residues. V was clipped by 6 bases and J by 0 bases; unmatched bases: 6. This CDR3 reads CAIRPSGRMYQETQYF. For the CDR3, the DNA is TGTGCCATCAGGCCTAGCGGGAGGATGTACCAAGAGACCCAGTACTTC.

This sequence joins TRBV19 and TRBJ2-1; 7 nucleotides align to TRBD2. The CDR3 extends over 14 amino acids. Germline trimming cut 5 bases from V and 4 bases from J; bases unmatched to any gene: 5. Germline CDR1 LNHDA, CDR2 SQIVND (reference sequence). CDR3 nucleotides: TGTGCCAGTAGTTGGGGGGGAACTTACAATGAGCAGTTCTTC. Its protein is CASSWGGTYNEQFF.

The gene calls are TRBV6-5 and TRBJ2-7; 9 bases are a match to TRBD1. J was trimmed by 4 bases and V by 6 bases; bases with no gene match: 7. This CDR3 region has 14 residues. Looked up from germline, CDR1 is MNHEY and CDR2 is SVGAGI. CDR3 sequence: CASRSGTGRYEQYF. The CDR3 DNA sequence: TGTGCCAGCAGATCCGGGACAGGGCGGTACGAGCAGTACTTC.

This clone appeared once. This chain connects TRBV7-8 to TRBJ1-2, with a possible D match to TRBD1 (5 bases). Germline CDR1 and CDR2: SGHVS and FQNEAQ. This CDR3 spans 13 amino acids. V shed 0 bases and J shed 8 bases, with 10 bases lying between them. CDR3: CASSLAGALGYTF. The CDR3 nucleotides read TGTGCCAGCAGCTTAGCAGGGGCGCTAGGCTACACCTTC. Supplemented by reference TRBV7-8 and TRBJ1-2, the full variable domain reads GAGVSQSPRYKVAKRGQDVALRCDPISGHVSLFWYQQALGQGPEFLTYFQNEAQLDKSGLPSDRFFAERPEGSVSTLKIQRTQQEDSAVYLCASSLAGALGYTFGSGTRLTVV.

On this clone itself: The identical CDR3 is also encoded by other nucleotide sequences in the sample. The rearrangement uses TRBV19 and TRBJ2-1; TRBD2 aligns across 10 bases. V trimming: 3 bases; J trimming: 1 base; junction bases outside the gene matches: 3. This CDR3 is 16 amino acids long. Germline CDR1 reads LNHDA; CDR2 reads SQIVND (reference sequence). CDR3 in amino acids: CASSIRTSGSYNEQFF. The CDR3 nucleotides read TGTGCCAGTAGTATTAGGACTAGCGGATCCTACAATGAGCAGTTCTTC.

The V gene is TRBV10-2, the J gene TRBJ2-3; 10 nucleotides match TRBD2. CDR1 WSHSY and CDR2 SAAADI come from the germline V gene. The length of the CDR3 is 16 residues. The V gene end was trimmed by 2 bases and the J gene end by 4 bases; junction bases not matched to a gene: 6. The CDR3 nucleotides read TGCGCCAGCAGTGAGAGGGCTAGCGGGAGTCCAGATACGCAGTATTTT. This translates into CASSERASGSPDTQYF.

This clone has more than one count but fewer than ten. This sequence joins TRBV29-1 and TRBJ1-1; the D gene is possibly TRBD1 (5 bases). V was pared by 4 bases and J by 0 bases, with 12 bases between. Germline V gives CDR1 SQVTM, CDR2 ANQGSEA. The CDR3 covers 14 residues. CDR3 nucleotide sequence: TGCAGCGTTGCCCGGGGGTCCATGAACACTGAAGCTTTCTTT. Protein sequence: CSVARGSMNTEAFF.

The chain links TRBV5-6 to TRBJ2-7, with a tentative D call TRBD1 (7 bases). V was shortened by 4 bases and J by 4 bases, with 12 bases between the two germline ends. Germline values: CDR1 SGHDT, CDR2 YYEEEE. The CDR3 runs to 13 residues. In DNA, the CDR3 is TGTGCCAGCAGCCCGACAGGGAGGTACGAGCAGTACTTC. Its translation is CASSPTGRYEQYF.

This sequence joins TRBV21-1 and TRBJ2-5; the D call of TRBD1 is as the table states it, not checked on the DNA. TRBV21-1 constitutes a pseudogene. This CDR3 spans 18 amino acids. The CDR3 spells CASSAKRWQGNCKETQYF. The DNA for the CDR3 is TGTGCCAGCAGCGCGAAAAGGTGGCAGGGCAATTGCAAAGAGACCCAGTACTTC.

This clone has just one count. The chain recombines TRBV10-3 with TRBJ1-5, with 7 bases lining up with TRBD1. Germline CDR1 is ENHRY and CDR2 is SYGVKD. Germline trimming cut 0 bases from V and 6 bases from J; bases unmatched to any gene: 5. The CDR3 consists of 15 residues. In nucleotides, the CDR3 is TGTGCCATCAGTGAGTCGGGCAGGGGGAGTCAGCCCCAGCATTTT. Its protein is CAISESGRGSQPQHF.